A single sample is the source of the 12 T cell receptor beta chains below, sequenced in a study of OX40 agonist ivuxolimab in advanced cancers. Produced via immunoSEQ multiplex PCR; TCRdb's table is partial and in-frame only. The sample has about 50,000 clones, about 90% seen once; the top ten hold roughly 6.3%. Sequencing used CD4+ or CD8+ T cells sorted from blood, obtained in a trial of the OX40 agonist ivuxolimab. Receptors were obtained from an adult with an advanced solid tumor such as melanoma, head and neck, liver or kidney cancer.

The chain couples TRBV29-1 to TRBJ1-1; D gene ambiguous. The germline V gene encodes CDR1 SQVTM and CDR2 ANQGSEA. Trimming took 1 base from V and 6 from J, leaving 12 bases between them. The CDR3 length is 13 residues. CDR3 loop: CSVEALGVPEAFF. Written as DNA, the CDR3 is TGCAGCGTTGAAGCATTGGGTGTTCCTGAAGCTTTCTTT.

V and J are TRBV4-2 and TRBJ1-6, with 9 bases matching TRBD1. Germline loops: CDR1 LGHNA, CDR2 YNFKEQ. The CDR3 covers 16 residues. The junction had 10 bases not matched to a gene; V was cut back by 7 bases and J by 6 bases. The CDR3 coding sequence is TGTGCCAGCAAATACACCGGGACAGGGACTAATTCACCCCTCCACTTT. It encodes CASKYTGTGTNSPLHF.

This clone appeared a single time. The V and J genes are TRBV13 and TRBJ1-1; no clear D. The V end was cut by 5 bases, the J end by 0 bases, with 10 bases between. Germline assignment: CDR1 PRHDT and CDR2 FYEKMQ (reference sequence). CDR3 size: 14 residues. CDR3 sequence (DNA): TGTGCCAGCAGCCCACAAACCCTGAACACTGAAGCTTTCTTT. As protein: CASSPQTLNTEAFF.

This chain uses TRBV30 with TRBJ2-1; perhaps D is TRBD1 or TRBD2 (5 bases each). V was shortened by 3 bases and J by 0 bases, with 12 bases between the two germline ends. CDR1 and CDR2 (germline): GTSNPN, SVGIG (reference sequence). There are 15 residues in the CDR3. CDR3 sequence (DNA): TGTGCCTGGAGCGGGGACGGACGCTCCTACAATGAGCAGTTCTTC. It is translated as CAWSGDGRSYNEQFF. Looking up the rest from reference TRBV30 and TRBJ2-1 gives the full variable domain: SQTIHQWPATLVQPVGSPLSLECTVEGTSNPNLYWYRQAAGRGLQLLFYSVGIGQISSEVPQNLSASRPQDRQFILSSKKLLLSDSGFYLCAWSGDGRSYNEQFFGPGTRLTVL.

This clone has only a few counts. The rearrangement joins TRBV28 to TRBJ1-5; D is uncertain. The CDR3 covers 13 residues. Trimming pared 10 bases from V and 1 base from J, leaving 11 bases between. Germline CDR1 is MDHEN and CDR2 is SYDVKM. The CDR3 sequence: CATLLHSNQPQHF. The CDR3 bases are TGTGCCACCCTCCTCCACAGCAATCAGCCCCAGCATTTT.

The chain has TRBV6-5 and TRBJ1-5; possibly TRBD1 for D (5 bases). The length of the CDR3 is 15 residues. The ends were cut back, 6 bases at V and 0 bases at J, with 12 bases in the middle. Germline V lookup: CDR1 MNHEY, CDR2 SVGAGI. CDR3 region: CASSTDSYSNQPQHF. The CDR3 nucleotides are TGTGCCAGCAGCACCGACAGTTATAGCAATCAGCCCCAGCATTTT.

This clone is medium-sized within its sample. The J gene is TRBJ2-3, the V gene TRBV6-1; 10 nucleotides align to TRBD2. Germline V CDR1 and CDR2: MNHNS, SASEGT. J was trimmed by 4 bases and V by 0 bases; bases with no gene match: 4. The CDR3 loop spans 16 amino acids. The CDR3 loop reads CASSEASGGGADTQYF. The CDR3 DNA is TGTGCCAGCAGTGAAGCCAGCGGGGGGGGCGCAGATACGCAGTATTTT.

The gene calls are TRBV9 and TRBJ1-6, with 7 bases that match TRBD1. This CDR3 is built from 16 residues. Germline values: CDR1 SGDLS, CDR2 YYNGEE. J gave up 5 bases and V 3 bases, and 8 bases lay outside the gene matches. The CDR3, as DNA: TGTGCCAGCAGCGAGCGCCGGGACAGAAATAATTCACCCCTCCACTTT. Protein product: CASSERRDRNNSPLHF.

V usage is TRBV14 and J usage is TRBJ2-5, with unresolved D. The CDR3 loop spans 13 amino acids. Deletions cut 2 bases from V and 0 bases from J, with 4 bases between. Germline values: CDR1 SGHDN, CDR2 FVKESK. The CDR3 reads CASSQQDQETQYF. The DNA for the CDR3 is TGTGCCAGCAGCCAACAGGACCAAGAGACCCAGTACTTC.

This rearrangement joins TRBV2 to TRBJ2-1; 9 nucleotides line up with TRBD2. CDR1 and CDR2 (germline): SNHLY, FYNNEI. J was trimmed by 0 bases and V by 6 bases; bases with no gene match: 3. CDR3 length: 15 residues. CDR3 loop: CASSGTSTSYNEQFF. In DNA form, the CDR3 reads TGTGCCAGCAGCGGGACTAGCACCTCCTACAATGAGCAGTTCTTC. The whole variable domain, remainder taken from reference TRBV2 and TRBJ2-1, is EPEVTQTPSHQVTQMGQEVILRCVPISNHLYFYWYRQILGQKVEFLVSFYNNEISEKSEIFDDQFSVERPDGSNFTLKIRSTKLEDSAMYFCASSGTSTSYNEQFFGPGTRLTVL.

The chain carries TRBV4-1 and TRBJ2-1, with 9 positions matching TRBD1. V gave up 4 bases and J gave up 1 base; unmatched junction bases: 5. Germline CDR1 reads MGHRA; CDR2 reads YSYEKL. This CDR3 is built from 16 residues. The CDR3: CASSRPQGASYNEQFF. The DNA for the CDR3 is TGCGCCAGCAGCCGACCACAGGGGGCGTCCTACAATGAGCAGTTCTTC.

In regard to this clone: Other DNA variants within this sample encode the same CDR3. This rearrangement joins TRBV2 to TRBJ1-6; D not certain. Trimming pared 6 bases from V and 7 bases from J, leaving 7 bases between. Germline V CDR1 and CDR2: SNHLY, FYNNEI. The CDR3 runs 12 residues. The CDR3 DNA reads as TGTGCCAGCAGGGATCTAAATTCACCCCTCCACTTT. This sequence encodes CASRDLNSPLHF.